This T cell receptor beta chain stems from a study of Ad26.COV2.S vaccination and SARS-CoV-2 variants (dated by TCRdb to the early 2020s). A note on the overall study: Vaccine-arm donors came from COV1001, a multicentre, randomized, double-blind, placebo-controlled phase I-IIa trial of Ad26.COV2.S in healthy adults. Dosing of Ad26.COV2.S was intramuscular, at either 5x10^10 or 1x10^11 viral particles, delivered as one shot or as two shots spaced 56 days apart. Sequencing of the TCRbeta repertoire served to evaluate the specificity and breadth of SARS-CoV-2-reactive T cell receptors following Ad26.COV2.S vaccination. A total of 32 samples were included in the TCR-sequenced set, comprising around 20 Ad26.COV2.S vaccine recipients, 5 placebo recipients and 8 SARS-CoV-2 convalescent individuals. Trial participants were randomized into five groups of five, in which low-dose or high-dose Ad26.COV2.S was given once or twice, or placebo was given on both occasions. Investigators did not know the trial group allocation while performing experiments and assessing outcomes. The study at large found these results: Vaccine and placebo recipients had comparable non-spike TCR breadth, which fits with the vaccine containing only spike. It was noted by the authors that total T cell responses may have been underestimated by the TCR breadth and depth analyses. After vaccination, spike-specific CD8+ and CD4+ T cell responses were reported to show substantial breadth. The study lacked the statistical power to compare responses across vaccine doses or regimens. Ad26.COV2.S recipients had higher spike-specific TCR breadth than placebo recipients (P = 0.0014).

The immunoSEQ Assay was the method used to sequence TCRbeta CDR3 regions. After extraction, genomic DNA underwent amplification by bias-controlled multiplex PCR, followed by high-throughput sequencing. In the source study's methods: Collapsing and filtering of sequences were performed to quantify the absolute abundance of each unique TCRbeta CDR3 region. T cell fraction was estimated by normalizing TCRbeta template counts to usable DNA, with usable DNA measured through amplification of reference genes found in all nucleated cells. Repertoire TCRs were annotated as SARS-CoV-2-specific by exact matching of V gene, CDR3 amino acid sequence and J gene to a known reactive TCR set. The reference SARS-CoV-2 TCR set was obtained from MIRA and was filtered for enrichment in COVID-19-positive ImmuneCODE repertoires, whereby public or cross-reactive TCRs were removed. Based on the MIRA antigens, annotated TCRs were further analysed at the level of specific ORF or position within ORF. Depth was the summed frequency of annotated unique rearrangements, while breadth was defined as annotated unique rearrangements over total unique productive rearrangements. Group comparisons of TCR breadth used two-sided Wilcoxon rank-sum tests. TCRdb took over this immuneACCESS table, retaining in-frame rearrangements with V and J assigned. Such tables are incomplete; in checked studies, under half of the missing clones stem from an unresolved V gene, and the remainder is unexplained. The D gene and trimming were derived from the DNA, and the V and J assignments and clone size from that table. A total of about 320,000 clones appear in this sample, roughly 88% of them only once. Clones ranked in the top ten supply 4.5% to 5.5% of the sample.

To note about this clone: Its antigen remains undetermined. No base-level quality is on record; no much larger clone is a single base apart.

The germline V gene encodes CDR1 MNHEY and CDR2 SVGAGI. Spanning cysteine to phenylalanine, the CDR3 consists of 14 amino acids. Of all the DNA, just the CDR3 is kept, 42 bases in frame from base 1. Trimming accounts for 2 bases at V and 4 bases at J, while the number of junction bases matched to no gene is 1. The treatment or condition label, as the study defines it: 15 to 20 received Ad26.COV2.S at low or high dose, single or two shots; about 5 received placebo; per-sample allocation not given. For vaccine and placebo recipients, the sequenced repertoires came from samples collected on day 63 after the first injection. In Cohort 1b, some 25 adults aged 18-55 years were enrolled at a single site in Boston, USA, between 29 July and 7 August 2020. As a vaccine, Ad26.COV2.S was a replication-incompetent adenovirus type 26 vector that expressed a prefusion-stabilized SARS-CoV-2 spike protein derived from the original Wuhan strain.

This material consisted of peripheral blood, taken in a trial of Ad26.COV2.S vaccine versus placebo. This TCR derives from a person aged 18 to 59 who received the Ad26.COV2.S COVID-19 vaccine or a placebo. The chain uses TRBV6-5 and TRBJ1-3, with 8 middle bases fitting TRBD1. Here is the DNA: TGTGCCAGCAGTTACCGACAGGGGGGAAACACCATATATTTT. The encoded protein is CASSYRQGGNTIYF.